One sample yielded the 30 T cell receptor beta chains listed below, sequenced in a study of T cell repertoires in aging, cancer and after chemotherapy. TRB rearrangements spanning V, D and J were amplified using mixed TRB-A/B primers. TCRdb re-called the multiplex PCR reads with MiXCR, one entry per CDR3 protein. The sample carries approximately 2,900 distinct CDR3 sequences, less than 35% recorded once. Peripheral blood genomic DNA, not sorted cells or RNA, was the template. The material sequenced was blood. The receptors come from a human donor with a solid tumor.

This clonotype was seen only once. A much larger clonotype is one base distant, so this may be a read error. V gene TRBV6-1 combines with J gene TRBJ1-5; D uncertain. Near its end, the DNA agrees better with TRBJ2-3, so the J call may be wrong. This CDR3 is built from 13 residues. Germline values: CDR1 MNHNS, CDR2 SASEGT. The CDR3 is CASSEAVSPPQYF. In DNA, the CDR3 is TGTGCCAGCAGTGAAGCCGTGAGCCCGCCCCAGTATTTT.

The genes are TRBV12-3 or TRBV12-4 and TRBJ2-6, with 10 bases identical to TRBD2. After removal of 6 bases from V and 2 bases from J, the junction contained 4 bases not matched to a gene. The CDR3 extends over 16 amino acids. DNA of the CDR3: TGTGCCAGCAGCTCAGCGGGGGGGGCTGGGGCCAACGTCCTGACTTTC. It yields the protein CASSSAGGAGANVLTF.

The CDR3, as DNA: TGTGCCAGCAGCTTAAGGACCGAGGGGCCAGCTGAAGCTTTCTTT. It is translated as CASSLRTEGPAEAFF. The rearrangement uses TRBV5-4 and TRBJ1-1; the D gene is possibly TRBD1 (5 bases). This CDR3 has 15 amino acids. V lost 2 bases and J 6 bases, leaving 17 bases between the germline ends. The germline V gene encodes CDR1 SGHNT and CDR2 YYREEE (reference sequence).

The chain is built from TRBV10-3 and TRBJ2-1; 9 bases fit TRBD2. The V segment lost 10 bases and the J segment 2 bases; nucleotides outside the gene matches: 12. Germline loops: CDR1 ENHRY, CDR2 SYGVKD. The CDR3 runs to 16 residues. CDR3 amino acids: CATQSSTSGTYNEQFF. In nucleotides, the CDR3 is TGTGCCACCCAGTCTTCGACTAGCGGCACCTACAATGAGCAGTTCTTC.

The V gene is TRBV20-1, the J gene TRBJ2-1; no clear D. Trimming took 3 bases from V and 4 from J, leaving 4 bases between them. Germline loops: CDR1 DFQATT, CDR2 SNEGSKA (reference sequence). This CDR3 is 11 amino acids long. CDR3 sequence: CSASQYNEQFF. The CDR3 nucleotides read TGCAGTGCTAGTCAATACAATGAGCAGTTCTTC.

By share of the sample, this clonotype is medium-sized. This rearrangement joins TRBV12-3 or TRBV12-4 to TRBJ2-1; maybe TRBD2 (6 bases). Deletions cut 2 bases from V and 7 bases from J, with 12 bases between. The CDR3 length is 14 residues. The CDR3 protein is CASSLKGLRNEQFF. The CDR3 nucleotides read TGTGCCAGCAGTTTAAAGGGACTCCGGAATGAGCAGTTCTTC.

A few counts support this clonotype. The rearrangement uses TRBV7-2 and TRBJ2-1; possibly TRBD2 for D (5 bases). The germline CDR1 and CDR2 sequences are SGHTA and FQGNSA. V lost 4 bases and J lost 4, with 17 bases in between. The CDR3 loop spans 16 amino acids. CDR3 amino acids: CASSSSGGGDYNEQFF. The CDR3 DNA sequence: TGTGCCAGCAGCTCGAGCGGCGGCGGAGATTACAATGAGCAGTTCTTC.

In this sample, this clonotype is medium-sized. The V gene is TRBV5-4, the J gene TRBJ2-3, with a possible D match to TRBD1 (5 bases). V gave up 3 bases and J gave up 2 bases, with 13 bases separating them. Germline assignment: CDR1 SGHNT and CDR2 YYREEE (reference sequence). This CDR3 comprises 15 residues. The CDR3 here is CASSSDRDHTDTQYF. The CDR3 coding sequence is TGTGCCAGCAGCTCTGACAGAGACCACACAGATACGCAGTATTTT. Combining the CDR3 with reference TRBV5-4 and TRBJ2-3 gives the whole variable domain ETGVTQSPTHLIKTRGQQVTLRCSSQSGHNTVSWYQQALGQGPQFIFQYYREEENGRGNFPPRFSGLQFPNYSSELNVNALELDDSALYLCASSSDRDHTDTQYFGPGTRLTVL.

This clonotype came up once. The rearrangement joins TRBV29-1 to TRBJ1-1; 8 nucleotides line up with TRBD1. Germline-derived CDR1 and CDR2 are SQVTM and ANQGSEA. The CDR3 loop spans 17 amino acids. With 3 bases clipped from V and 0 bases from J, the junction kept 12 bases outside the gene matches. CDR3 sequence reads: CSVDPWDRSSMNTEAFF. DNA of the CDR3: TGCAGCGTTGATCCTTGGGACAGGTCCAGCATGAACACTGAAGCTTTCTTT.

In its sample, this clonotype is medium-sized. DNA for the CDR3: TGTGCCTGGAGTCATGGTAGCAATCAGCCCCAGCATTTT. Protein product: CAWSHGSNQPQHF. The rearrangement uses TRBV30 and TRBJ1-5, with D unclear. CDR3 length equals 13 residues. V was cut by 2 bases and J by 0 bases, with 5 bases left in between. Germline V gene data show CDR1 as GTSNPN and CDR2 as SVGIG (reference sequence).

This clonotype was found a few times. V usage is TRBV20-1 and J usage is TRBJ2-3; D possibly matches TRBD1 or TRBD2 (6 bases each). The germline gives CDR1 DFQATT, CDR2 SNEGSKA (reference sequence). This CDR3 is 14 amino acids long. The V end was cut by 2 bases, the J end by 4 bases, with 13 bases between. CDR3 sequence (DNA): TGCAGTGCTAGACGGGGGCCGAGGTCAGATACGCAGTATTTT. Its protein is CSARRGPRSDTQYF.

The rearrangement joins TRBV19 to TRBJ2-2; 9 nucleotides align to TRBD2. This CDR3 contains 16 residues. V shed 6 bases, J shed 5 bases, and the junction held 10 bases outside the gene matches. Germline assignment: CDR1 LNHDA and CDR2 SQIVND (reference sequence). The CDR3, as DNA: TGTGCCAGTAGCATCGATAGCGGGAGTTTAACCGGGGAGCTGTTTTTT. It specifies CASSIDSGSLTGELFF.

This clonotype is deemed large (0.1 to 1%). The chain carries TRBV19 and TRBJ2-7, with D perhaps TRBD1 or TRBD2 (7 bases each). CDR3 length: 15 residues. Trimming stripped 5 bases from V and 2 bases from J, with 16 bases between. Germline V CDR1 and CDR2: LNHDA, SQIVND (reference sequence). CDR3 protein: CASSGRGQTAYEQYF. The CDR3 DNA reads as TGTGCCAGTAGTGGGAGGGGACAGACGGCCTACGAGCAGTACTTC.

This clonotype is classed as large. This chain connects TRBV29-1 to TRBJ1-1; D not certain. Germline values: CDR1 SQVTM, CDR2 ANQGSEA. This CDR3 spans 13 amino acids. V was cut by 5 bases and J by 0 bases, with 10 bases left in between. Here the CDR3 DNA reads TGCAGCGTTAGACGGCACATGAACACTGAAGCTTTCTTT. This encodes CSVRRHMNTEAFF.

In the case of this clonotype: This clone may be a read error of a much larger clone one base away. V usage is TRBV5-6 and J usage is TRBJ1-1; D is perhaps TRBD1 (5 bases). Germline lookup yields CDR1 SGHDT and CDR2 YYEEEE. This CDR3 comprises 13 residues. This chain's CDR3 is CASSTTVNIEAFF. DNA of the CDR3: TGTGCCAGCAGCACGACAGTGAACATTGAAGCTTTCTTT.

This clonotype is categorized as medium-sized (0.01 to 0.1%). The chain has TRBV19 and TRBJ1-2, with D uncertain. Germline V gene lookup returns CDR1 LNHDA and CDR2 SQIVND (reference sequence). The germline V and J ends were trimmed by 7 bases and 4 bases, with 10 bases remaining between them. CDR3 length: 12 amino acids. The CDR3 coding sequence is TGTGCCAGTACCATGGGTTCCTATGGCTACACCTTC. Translating it yields CASTMGSYGYTF.

The genes are TRBV27 and TRBJ2-7; D is unclear. The V end was cut by 7 bases, the J end by 0 bases, with 4 bases between. The CDR3 loop spans 11 amino acids. Per germline, CDR1 MNHEY and CDR2 SMNVEV (reference sequence). The CDR3 reads CASTPSYEQYF. Here the CDR3 DNA reads TGTGCCAGCACCCCCTCCTACGAGCAGTACTTC.

This clonotype is medium-sized by share. The V gene is TRBV19, the J gene TRBJ1-1, with D uncertain. The CDR3 runs to 13 residues. The V gene's germline CDR1 is LNHDA and CDR2 SQIVND (reference sequence). V dropped 5 bases and J dropped 3 bases, with 10 bases sitting between them. The CDR3 coding sequence is TGTGCCAGTAGTCGGACTTGGGACACTGAAGCTTTCTTT. Translating it yields CASSRTWDTEAFF.

This clonotype has only a few counts. The chain links TRBV10-3 to TRBJ1-5; TRBD1 might be the D (5 bases). The CDR3 is 14 residues long. Germline CDR1 ENHRY, CDR2 SYGVKD. Trimming pared 4 bases from V and 4 bases from J, leaving 11 bases between. CDR3: CAISGRGGNQPQHF. CDR3 sequence (DNA): TGTGCCATCAGTGGGCGCGGGGGTAATCAGCCCCAGCATTTT.

This clonotype qualifies as medium-sized. The chain is built from TRBV6-5 and TRBJ2-7; TRBD2 might be the D (6 bases). Germline CDR1 reads MNHEY; CDR2 reads SVGAGI. The CDR3 loop spans 16 amino acids. Trimming cost V 2 bases and J 0 bases, with 14 bases left between them. CDR3 DNA: TGTGCCAGCAGTTACCTGGGGGGAGTTGACTCCTACGAGCAGTACTTC. Translating it yields CASSYLGGVDSYEQYF.

About this clonotype: A much larger clone is a single base away; this may be a read error. This rearrangement joins TRBV12-3 or TRBV12-4 to TRBJ2-7; D ambiguous. Trimming took 8 bases from V and 3 from J, leaving 17 bases between them. The CDR3 has 14 residues. CDR3 residues: CASSHPEARYEQYF. CDR3 sequence (DNA): TGTGCCAGCTCACACCCCGAGGCGCGCTACGAGCAGTACTTC.

The rearrangement links TRBV7-2 to TRBJ2-1; 8 nucleotides match TRBD2. Germline V gene data show CDR1 as SGHTA and CDR2 as FQGNSA. V shed 5 bases and J 10 bases; nucleotides not matched to a gene: 7. The CDR3 contains 13 residues. This chain's CDR3 is CASSLPGGREQFF. CDR3 coding DNA: TGTGCCAGCAGCCTCCCGGGAGGGCGAGAGCAGTTCTTC.

Turning to this clonotype: A much bigger clone sits one base away, suggesting this may be a read error. The chain links TRBV6-5 to TRBJ2-2; possibly TRBD1 for D (5 bases). Germline lookup yields CDR1 MNHEY and CDR2 SVGAGI. CDR3 length: 14 residues. CDR3 bases: TGTGCCACCAAGGACACCTCGAACACCTGGGAGCTGTTTTTT. It translates to CATKDTSNTWELFF.

By frequency in the sample, this clonotype is medium-sized. V usage is TRBV12-3 or TRBV12-4 and J usage is TRBJ1-2, with TRBD1 identical over 9 bases. The trim removed 5 bases at V and 9 bases at J, leaving 13 bases unmatched. The CDR3 spans 15 residues. The CDR3 region is CASSQDRGVGLSYTF. The CDR3 nucleotides read TGTGCCAGCAGTCAAGACAGGGGGGTGGGTCTAAGCTACACCTTC.

A remark on this clonotype: A much bigger clone sits one base away, suggesting this may be a read error. This likely comes from a read error, as the CDR3 has no conserved phenylalanine or tryptophan at its end. The chain uses TRBV6-2 or TRBV6-3 and TRBJ2-1; D call uncertain. The CDR3 runs to 13 residues. Germline lookup yields CDR1 MNHEY and CDR2 SVGEGT. Trimming cost V 0 bases and J 9 bases, with 9 bases left between them. The CDR3 DNA reads TGTGCCAGCAGTTACTCGATGGCTGCTGAGCAGTTCTTA. It encodes CASSYSMAAEQFL.

The count of this clonotype is one. This chain connects TRBV7-4 to TRBJ2-3; 8 bases align to TRBD2. Trimming took 3 bases from V and 1 from J; bases not matched to a gene: 9. The CDR3 extends over 17 amino acids. Per the germline V gene, CDR1 is SGHVT and CDR2 is SQSDAQ. CDR3 amino acids: CASSLGVSGGGTDTQYF. The CDR3 coding sequence is TGTGCCAGCAGCTTGGGGGTATCGGGAGGGGGCACAGATACGCAGTATTTT.

The V and J genes are TRBV20-1 and TRBJ2-7; 8 nucleotides align to TRBD2. The trim removed 2 bases at V and 9 bases at J, leaving 9 bases unmatched. CDR1 and CDR2 from the germline V gene are DFQATT and SNEGSKA (reference sequence). The CDR3 runs 13 residues. The CDR3 protein is CSARWRAGAGQYF. DNA of the CDR3: TGCAGTGCTAGATGGCGAGCGGGAGCGGGGCAGTACTTC.

CDR3 bases: TGTGCCAGCAGTTCCCGCCCGACAGGGCTCTCTGGAAACACCATATATTTT. Its protein product is CASSSRPTGLSGNTIYF. The chain employs TRBV27 and TRBJ1-3; 7 bases agree with TRBD1. V trimming: 4 bases; J trimming: 0 bases; junction bases outside the gene matches: 9. Germline V gives CDR1 MNHEY, CDR2 SMNVEV (reference sequence). This CDR3 has 17 residues.

By proportion, this clonotype is medium-sized. The chain joins TRBV6-5 to TRBJ2-3; TRBD2 matches at 10 bases. Per the germline V gene, CDR1 is MNHEY and CDR2 is SVGAGI. With V trimmed by 8 bases and J by 5 bases, 1 base remained unmatched. This CDR3 has 12 amino acids. Written as DNA, the CDR3 is TGTGCCAGCGCTAGCGGGGGAGATACGCAGTATTTT. It yields the protein CASASGGDTQYF.

This clonotype showed up just a few times. The chain joins TRBV20-1 to TRBJ2-2; the D is unclear. Trimming took 5 bases from V and 4 from J, leaving 11 bases between them. This CDR3 spans 13 amino acids. Germline CDR1 reads DFQATT; CDR2 reads SNEGSKA (reference sequence). The CDR3: CSAASGVTGELFF. CDR3 bases: TGCAGTGCTGCCTCGGGCGTCACCGGGGAGCTGTTTTTT.